The TCR beta chain described here comes from a study of T-cell reconstitution after alpha-beta-depleted transplantation in children. For TCRbeta, the library was prepared with unique molecular identifiers. TCRdb reprocessed the PCR reads with MiXCR, giving one entry per CDR3 protein. This table has hundreds of thousands of distinct CDR3 sequences, roughly a tenth appearing once. On this clonotype itself: The CDR3 end shows no conserved phenylalanine or tryptophan, and so a read error is likely.

Germline V CDR1 and CDR2: SNHLY, FYNNEI. Trimming pared 4 bases from V and 2 bases from J, leaving 12 bases between. The CDR3 totals 15 residues. This TCR came from a human donor who donated a stem cell graft to a child with acute lymphoblastic leukemia. The genes are TRBV2 and TRBJ1-5; tentative D call: TRBD1 (6 bases). The sequencing here drew on PBMCs from the stem cell graft donor, taken from the stem cell graft. The CDR3 DNA sequence: TGTGCCAGCAGTGTGGGGGACAACCGCAATCAGCCCCAGCATTGT. It translates to CASSVGDNRNQPQHC.